The present T cell receptor beta chain was sequenced within a study of T cells in tuberculosis. The wider study: T cells were selected with CD1B tetramers loaded with glucose monomycolate.

Regarding the study as a whole: Some low-affinity tetramer-binding T cells may be absent from this sample.

No alpha-beta pairing information exists for these sequences. Sequenced by immunoSEQ multiplex PCR; TCRdb stores in-frame clones only, minus some. The sample records roughly 61,000 clones, approximately 88% being singletons. The germline V gene encodes CDR1 MNHEY and CDR2 SMNVEV (reference sequence). V lost 5 bases and J 5 bases, leaving 18 bases between the germline ends. The CDR3 contains 15 residues. Cells were sorted from thawed PBMC rested overnight and stained with GMM-loaded CD1B tetramer, viability dye and anti-CD3. CD1B tetramers were loaded with Rhodococcus equi-derived C32 glucose monomycolate. Tetramer-negative cells, around 110,000 per donor, were also sorted.

This clonotype originated in an adult woman with latent tuberculosis. The sample was CD1b-GMM tetramer-negative cells sorted from PBMCs. The chain employs TRBV27 and TRBJ2-5, with D possibly being TRBD2 (6 bases). CDR3 sequence (DNA): TGTGCCAGCAGTCCCGTCCGGGGGAGAGGGGAGACCCAGTACTTC. It specifies CASSPVRGRGETQYF.